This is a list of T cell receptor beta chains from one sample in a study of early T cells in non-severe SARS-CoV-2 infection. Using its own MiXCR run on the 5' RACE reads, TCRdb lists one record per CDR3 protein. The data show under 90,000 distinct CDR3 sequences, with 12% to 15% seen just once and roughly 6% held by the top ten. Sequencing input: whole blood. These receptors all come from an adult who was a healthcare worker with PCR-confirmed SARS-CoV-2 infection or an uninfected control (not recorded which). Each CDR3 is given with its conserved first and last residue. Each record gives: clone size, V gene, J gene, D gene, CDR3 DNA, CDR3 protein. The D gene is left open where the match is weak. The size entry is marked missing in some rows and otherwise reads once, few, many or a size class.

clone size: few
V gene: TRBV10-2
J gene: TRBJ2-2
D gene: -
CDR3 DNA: TGCGCCACCCCTGGGTCCTCGAACACCGGGGAGCTGTTTTTT
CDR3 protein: CATPGSSNTGELFF

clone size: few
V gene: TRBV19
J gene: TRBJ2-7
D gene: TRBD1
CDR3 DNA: TGTGCCAGTAGGCAGGGGGCGAATAATAAGAACTTC
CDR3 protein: CASRQGANNKNF

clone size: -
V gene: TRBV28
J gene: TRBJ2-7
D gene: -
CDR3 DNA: TGTGCCAGCATCCCACCGGGGTACAGCTACGAGCAGTACTTC
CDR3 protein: CASIPPGYSYEQYF

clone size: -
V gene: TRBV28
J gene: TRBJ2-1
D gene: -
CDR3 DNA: TGTGCCAGCAGTGCGCAAGTAGGGCAGTTCTTC
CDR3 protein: CASSAQVGQFF

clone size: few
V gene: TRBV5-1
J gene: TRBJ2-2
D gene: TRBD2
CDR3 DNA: TGCGCCAGCAGCTTGGCTTTTACTAGCGGGGGAACCCACACCGGGGAGCTGTTTTTT
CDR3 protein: CASSLAFTSGGTHTGELFF

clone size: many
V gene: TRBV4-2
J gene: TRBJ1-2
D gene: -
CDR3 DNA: TGTGCCAGCAGCCGGGCCGGTGAGACGATAACTGATAATGGCTACACCTTC
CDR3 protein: CASSRAGETITDNGYTF

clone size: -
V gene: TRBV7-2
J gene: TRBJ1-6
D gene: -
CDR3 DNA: TGTGCCAGCAGCTTAGGGTTTTCCTATAATTCACCCCTCCACTTT
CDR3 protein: CASSLGFSYNSPLHF

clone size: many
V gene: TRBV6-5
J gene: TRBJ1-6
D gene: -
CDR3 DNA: TGTGCCACCTGTCCGAATTCTAATTCACCCCTCCACTTT
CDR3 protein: CATCPNSNSPLHF

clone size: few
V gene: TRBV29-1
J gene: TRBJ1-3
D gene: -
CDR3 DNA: TGCAGCGTCATGGGGACCGCCGGAAACACCATATATTTT
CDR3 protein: CSVMGTAGNTIYF

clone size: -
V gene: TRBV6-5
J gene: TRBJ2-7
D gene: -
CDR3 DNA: TGTGCCAGCAGTTCCCCGGGGAGTAGCGGAAGATCCTACGAGCAGTACTTC
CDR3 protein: CASSSPGSSGRSYEQYF

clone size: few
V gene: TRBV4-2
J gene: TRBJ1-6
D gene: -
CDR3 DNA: TGTGCCAGCAGCCAAGATGTTGGGGCAGGGTTATTCGACGAAAATAATTCACCCCTCCACTTT
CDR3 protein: CASSQDVGAGLFDENNSPLHF